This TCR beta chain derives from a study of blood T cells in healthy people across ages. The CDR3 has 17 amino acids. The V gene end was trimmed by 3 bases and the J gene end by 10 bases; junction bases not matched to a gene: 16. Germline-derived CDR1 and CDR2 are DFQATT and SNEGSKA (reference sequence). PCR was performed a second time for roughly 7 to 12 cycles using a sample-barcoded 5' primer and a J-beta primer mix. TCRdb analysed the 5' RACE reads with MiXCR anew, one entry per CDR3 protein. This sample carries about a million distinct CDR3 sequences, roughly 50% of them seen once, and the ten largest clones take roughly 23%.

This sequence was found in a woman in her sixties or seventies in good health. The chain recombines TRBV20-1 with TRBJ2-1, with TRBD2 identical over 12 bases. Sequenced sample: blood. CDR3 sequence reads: CSARAEGLAGSRGEQFF. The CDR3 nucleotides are TGCAGTGCTAGGGCCGAAGGACTAGCGGGATCCCGCGGGGAGCAGTTCTTC.